Listed below are T cell receptor beta chains from one sample, sequenced in a study of Tregs in tolerant kidney transplant recipients. Clones were read by immunoSEQ multiplex PCR, and TCRdb kept only the in-frame ones, dropping some. Here the sample spans about 240,000 clones, 80% to 85% being singletons. The specimen sequenced was CD4+ T cells from blood. All receptors derive from a human donor in good health. The CDR3 runs from the conserved cysteine through the conserved F or W. Each record gives: J gene, CDR3 length, V gene, D gene, clone size, CDR3 DNA, CDR3 protein. D genes are given only for firm matches. Not every row has a clone size; where given, it reads once, few, many or a size class.

j_call: TRBJ1-4; cdr3_length: 18; v_call: TRBV5-1; d_call: TRBD1; clone_size: -; cdr3_nt: TGCGCCAGCAGCTCTACGCTCCGGGACAGATCAACTAATGAAAAACTGTTTTTT; cdr3_aa: CASSSTLRDRSTNEKLFF
j_call: TRBJ2-7; cdr3_length: 12; v_call: TRBV7-9; d_call: TRBD1; clone_size: -; cdr3_nt: TGTGCCAGCAGCTTCACAGGGGATGAGCAGTACTTC; cdr3_aa: CASSFTGDEQYF
j_call: TRBJ1-3; cdr3_length: 19; v_call: TRBV10-1; d_call: TRBD1; clone_size: once; cdr3_nt: TGCGCCAGCAGTTTTCCGGGACAGGGGATCGCTCACTCTGGAAACACCATATATTTT; cdr3_aa: CASSFPGQGIAHSGNTIYF
j_call: TRBJ2-1; cdr3_length: 18; v_call: TRBV6-1; d_call: TRBD2; clone_size: few; cdr3_nt: TGTGCCAGCAGTGAAGAACGACTAGCGGGGAGCTCCTACAATGAGCAGTTCTTC; cdr3_aa: CASSEERLAGSSYNEQFF
j_call: TRBJ2-5; cdr3_length: 13; v_call: TRBV19; d_call: TRBD1; clone_size: -; cdr3_nt: TGTGCCAGTACCTCCGACAGGGGAGAGACCCAGTACTTC; cdr3_aa: CASTSDRGETQYF
j_call: TRBJ1-2; cdr3_length: 15; v_call: TRBV30; d_call: -; clone_size: -; cdr3_nt: TGTGCCTGGAGTGTAAAGGTCATTATAGAGACGGGCTACACCTTC; cdr3_aa: CAWSVKVIIETGYTF
j_call: TRBJ1-5; cdr3_length: 12; v_call: TRBV28; d_call: -; clone_size: few; cdr3_nt: TGTGCCAGCAGGGAAAGAAATCAGCCCCAGCATTTT; cdr3_aa: CASRERNQPQHF
j_call: TRBJ1-1; cdr3_length: 13; v_call: TRBV7-9; d_call: -; clone_size: -; cdr3_nt: TGTGCCAGCAGCTTTCACAAGAACACTGAAGCTTTCTTT; cdr3_aa: CASSFHKNTEAFF
j_call: TRBJ1-2; cdr3_length: 15; v_call: TRBV28; d_call: -; clone_size: -; cdr3_nt: TGTGCCAGCAGTTTATCGGACGGAGCCCAGCTGGGCTACACCTTC; cdr3_aa: CASSLSDGAQLGYTF
j_call: TRBJ1-2; cdr3_length: 15; v_call: TRBV4-1; d_call: -; clone_size: -; cdr3_nt: TGCGCCAGCAGCCAAGATGGGGGGCTTAGCTATGGCTACACCTTC; cdr3_aa: CASSQDGGLSYGYTF
j_call: TRBJ2-1; cdr3_length: 12; v_call: TRBV5-4; d_call: -; clone_size: -; cdr3_nt: TGCGCCAGCAGCCTTGGGACCAGAGGTCAGTTCTTC; cdr3_aa: CASSLGTRGQFF
j_call: TRBJ1-5; cdr3_length: 14; v_call: TRBV5-1; d_call: TRBD1; clone_size: few; cdr3_nt: TGCGCCAGCAGCCAGGGACAGGGCAATCAGCCCCAGCATTTT; cdr3_aa: CASSQGQGNQPQHF
j_call: TRBJ2-1; cdr3_length: 13; v_call: TRBV9; d_call: -; clone_size: -; cdr3_nt: TGTGCCAGCAGCGTAGAGGCCTACAATGAGCAGTTCTTC; cdr3_aa: CASSVEAYNEQFF
j_call: TRBJ1-5; cdr3_length: 14; v_call: TRBV19; d_call: -; clone_size: -; cdr3_nt: TGTGCCAGTAGTACTGGGGGCGGCAATCAGCCCCAGCATTTT; cdr3_aa: CASSTGGGNQPQHF
j_call: TRBJ1-3; cdr3_length: 14; v_call: TRBV5-1; d_call: -; clone_size: -; cdr3_nt: TGCGCCAGCGGGGACTCAAGCTCTGGAAACACCATATATTTT; cdr3_aa: CASGDSSSGNTIYF
j_call: TRBJ1-5; cdr3_length: 18; v_call: TRBV19; d_call: -; clone_size: -; cdr3_nt: TGTGCCAGTAGTATAAGTAGGCAGGGAAAGAGCTTTAATCAGCCCCAGCATTTT; cdr3_aa: CASSISRQGKSFNQPQHF
j_call: TRBJ2-7; cdr3_length: 15; v_call: TRBV29-1; d_call: -; clone_size: -; cdr3_nt: TGCAGCGTTGGAGGACTTCCTAGGAGCTCCTACGAGCAGTACTTC; cdr3_aa: CSVGGLPRSSYEQYF